This TCR beta chain is drawn from a study of blood T cell repertoires in COVID-19. Study in general: Acute and convalescent COVID-19 specimens originated in the United States, Italy and Spain.

Seattle participants joined during active infection and were tracked over time. This clone was recorded once. How the authors handled the data: Amplification of reference gene primers was used by the study to estimate nucleated cell counts. Sequencing used immunoSEQ multiplex PCR; TCRdb keeps in-frame clones, though not all of them. That table is the source of V, J and clone size, and D and trimming were worked out from the DNA. This repertoire shows 200,000 to 250,000 clones, around 86% found once; its top ten account for roughly 10%. Deletions cut 8 bases from V and 2 bases from J, with 10 bases between. There are 13 residues in the CDR3. Germline values: CDR1 MNHEY, CDR2 SVGAGI.

This TCR derives from a woman between 50 and 59 years old with COVID-19, enrolled during active disease. The material sequenced was peripheral blood. The chain employs TRBV6-5 and TRBJ1-3; maybe TRBD1 (6 bases). The CDR3 nucleotides read TGTGCCAGCTATACAGGGCCTGGAAACACCATATATTTT. It translates to CASYTGPGNTIYF.